A single sample is the source of the 5 T cell receptor beta chains below, sequenced in a study of cytomegalovirus exposure and HLA in healthy donors (dated by TCRdb to 2016 to 2017). The library was obtained by the immunoSEQ multiplex PCR assay. For the multiplex PCR, a mixture combining 60 forward primers for TCR Vbeta segments and 13 reverse primers for TCR Jbeta segments was used. TCRdb's version of the immuneACCESS table is confined to in-frame rearrangements and falls short of the full clone set. An unresolved V gene accounts for under half of the shortfall where checked; the remainder is of unknown origin. Present in this sample are about 130,000 clones, around 72% of which were seen just once. The ten largest make up approximately 4.3% of the sample. Sequencing was done on a sample of PBMCs. The receptors here all came from a man between 18 and 35 years old in good health and CMV-seropositive.

The V and J genes are TRBV9 and TRBJ2-7; possible D gene TRBD2, 5 bases. V was cut by 1 base and J by 3 bases, with 11 bases left in between. The CDR3 runs to 14 residues. Germline V gene data show CDR1 as SGDLS and CDR2 as YYNGEE. The CDR3: CASSVSLDYYEQYF. As DNA, the CDR3 is TGTGCCAGCAGCGTATCACTAGATTACTACGAGCAGTACTTC.

The rearrangement links TRBV6-5 to TRBJ2-7; 7 bases fit TRBD2. V trimming: 7 bases; J trimming: 5 bases; junction bases outside the gene matches: 14. This CDR3 has 15 amino acids. Germline V gene data show CDR1 as MNHEY and CDR2 as SVGAGI. The CDR3 loop reads CASKELGRSNDEQYF. DNA of the CDR3: TGTGCCAGCAAGGAACTCGGGAGGAGCAATGACGAGCAGTACTTC.

The CDR3 DNA reads as TGCGCCCCTCGTCCCGTAAACTATGGCTACACCTTC. Translating gives CAPRPVNYGYTF. The V and J genes are TRBV4-1 and TRBJ1-2; D remains ambiguous. V lost 11 bases to trimming and J lost 2 bases, with 12 bases between them. Germline V gene sequence: CDR1 MGHRA, CDR2 YSYEKL. CDR3 length equals 12 residues.

This clone was recorded once. This chain joins TRBV7-9 and TRBJ2-7; 7 bases are a match to TRBD1. Germline-derived CDR1 and CDR2 are SEHNR and FQNEAQ (reference sequence). J lost 5 bases, V lost 5 bases, and 18 bases had no gene match. CDR3 length: 17 amino acids. The CDR3 DNA reads as TGTGCCAGCAGCATAGTTCCAAGCCGGGACAGTAGCCACGAGCAGTACTTC. Protein product: CASSIVPSRDSSHEQYF.

The chain has TRBV7-2 and TRBJ2-1; 14 bases align to TRBD2. The CDR3 sequence is 18 residues long. Germline lookup yields CDR1 SGHTA and CDR2 FQGNSA. V lost 3 bases and J lost 4; bases outside the gene matches: 8. The CDR3, as DNA: TGTGCCAGCAGCTTGAGGAGGACTAGCGGGAGGACTTACAATGAGCAGTTCTTC. Translation gives CASSLRRTSGRTYNEQFF.